The clone carrying this T cell receptor beta chain has at least ten counts. The data stem from a study of beta chain features in type 1 diabetes. Trimming shortened V by 2 bases and J by 0 bases, and 9 bases separated the two germline ends. CDR1 and CDR2 from the germline V gene are SGDLS and YYNGEE. CDR3 length equals 15 residues. The entirety of the isolated RNA underwent reverse transcription, so expressed TCRB transcripts were sequenced. Here immunoSEQ multiplex PCR was the method, and the copy in TCRdb shows in-frame clones only, minus some. The table records about 340,000 clones, around 7.6% of them present only once.

Sequenced input: central memory CD4+ T cells from blood. The TCR comes from a woman under 30 in good health. This chain joins TRBV9 and TRBJ2-1; D ambiguous. CDR3: CASSVTGNSYNEQFF. The CDR3 bases are TGTGCCAGCAGCGTTACCGGCAACTCCTACAATGAGCAGTTCTTC.